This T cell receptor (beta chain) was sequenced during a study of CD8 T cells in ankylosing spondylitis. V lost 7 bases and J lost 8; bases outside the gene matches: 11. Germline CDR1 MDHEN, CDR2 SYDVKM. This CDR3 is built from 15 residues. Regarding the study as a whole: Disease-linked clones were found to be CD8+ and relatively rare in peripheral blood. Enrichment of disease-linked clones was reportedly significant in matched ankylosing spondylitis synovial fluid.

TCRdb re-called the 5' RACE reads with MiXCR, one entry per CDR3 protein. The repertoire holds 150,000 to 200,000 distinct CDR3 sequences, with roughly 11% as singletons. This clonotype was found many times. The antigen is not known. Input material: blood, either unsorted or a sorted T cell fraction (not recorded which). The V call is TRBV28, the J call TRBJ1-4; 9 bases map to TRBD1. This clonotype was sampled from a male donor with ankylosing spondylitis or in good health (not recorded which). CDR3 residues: CASNLNRDRDEKLFF. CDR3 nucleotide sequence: TGTGCCAGCAATTTGAACCGGGACAGGGACGAAAAACTGTTTTTT.